What follows are 27 T cell receptor beta chains derived from one specimen sequenced in a study of PD-1 blockade in classical Hodgkin lymphoma. Sample time point: cycle 4 day 1 (C4D1), after 5 to 7 weeks of nivolumab. Brentuximab vedotin exposure varied among the patients, all of whom had relapsed after autologous stem cell transplantation. The study purified CD4+ T cells from thawed PBMCs using magnetic negative selection. Using immunoSEQ multiplex PCR, the repertoire was profiled, and TCRdb retains in-frame clones only, with some absent. The data show fewer than 30,000 clones, around 85% seen once. Sequencing used CD4+ T cells from blood, obtained before the fourth cycle of nivolumab. Receptors originate from a human donor with classical Hodgkin lymphoma.

CDR3 nucleotide sequence: TGCGCCAGCAGTACAACAGGGCTGAACACCGGGGAGCTGTTTTTT. Translated: CASSTTGLNTGELFF. This chain connects TRBV5-1 to TRBJ2-2; tentative D call: TRBD1 (6 bases). The length of the CDR3 is 15 residues. Trimming shortened V by 5 bases and J by 1 base, and 12 bases separated the two germline ends. Germline loops: CDR1 SGHRS, CDR2 YFSETQ. The full variable domain, with the rest looked up from reference TRBV5-1 and TRBJ2-2, is KAGVTQTPRYLIKTRGQQVTLSCSPISGHRSVSWYQQTPGQGLQFLFEYFSETQRNKGNFPGRFSGRQFSNSRSEMNVSTLELGDSALYLCASSTTGLNTGELFFGEGSRLTVL.

The V gene is TRBV27, the J gene TRBJ2-1; TRBD1 is a possible D gene (6 bases). Germline V gene lookup returns CDR1 MNHEY and CDR2 SMNVEV (reference sequence). Trimming removed 2 bases at V and 7 bases at J, with 12 bases between. The length of the CDR3 is 14 residues. This chain's CDR3 is CASSLGDIRNEQFF. DNA of the CDR3: TGTGCCAGCAGTTTAGGGGACATAAGGAATGAGCAGTTCTTC.

This clone was seen once. This chain uses TRBV7-8 with TRBJ1-5, with D possibly being TRBD1 (5 bases). The CDR3 loop spans 15 amino acids. V dropped 6 bases and J dropped 0 bases, with 12 bases sitting between them. Germline V gene sequence: CDR1 SGHVS, CDR2 FQNEAQ. CDR3 residues: CASSETDGSNQPQHF. The CDR3 nucleotides are TGTGCCAGCAGTGAGACAGACGGTAGCAATCAGCCCCAGCATTTT.

V and J are TRBV9 and TRBJ1-4; perhaps TRBD1 as D (5 bases). V lost 4 bases to trimming and J lost 7 bases, with 17 bases between them. The germline V gene has CDR1 SGDLS and CDR2 YYNGEE. The CDR3 has 15 residues. CDR3 amino acids: CASSPTGALGEKLFF. Written as DNA, the CDR3 is TGTGCCAGCAGCCCCACTGGGGCTTTAGGTGAAAAACTGTTTTTT.

This chain joins TRBV7-8 and TRBJ2-2; unclear D gene. This CDR3 contains 15 residues. With 5 bases removed from V and 1 base from J, the gap between germline ends came to 11 bases. Per the germline V gene, CDR1 is SGHVS and CDR2 is FQNEAQ. The CDR3 reads CASSLRLQNTGELFF. CDR3 sequence (DNA): TGTGCCAGCAGCCTACGGTTACAGAACACCGGGGAGCTGTTTTTT.

This clone was detected once. This chain links TRBV10-3 with TRBJ2-1, with no clear D. The CDR3 contains 12 residues. Deletions cut 8 bases from V and 8 bases from J, with 13 bases between. Germline CDR1 and CDR2: ENHRY and SYGVKD. CDR3 sequence: CAIVSDGDEQFF. DNA of the CDR3: TGTGCCATCGTTAGTGACGGCGATGAGCAGTTCTTC.

The CDR3 region has the DNA TGTGCCAGCAGGAACAGGTTCTCTGGAAACACCATATATTTT. Protein product: CASRNRFSGNTIYF. The chain joins TRBV6-5 to TRBJ1-3; D is possibly TRBD1 (5 bases). The CDR3 is 14 residues long. Germline CDR1 MNHEY, CDR2 SVGAGI. The germline V and J ends were trimmed by 6 bases and 0 bases, with 9 bases remaining between them.

J is TRBJ1-3 and V is TRBV5-8; 7 bases match TRBD1. Germline V lookup: CDR1 SGHTS, CDR2 YDEGEE. The CDR3 contains 14 residues. V was pared by 4 bases and J by 4 bases, with 5 bases of the junction left unmatched. Here the CDR3 reads CASSTGQPGNTIYF. CDR3 bases: TGTGCCAGCAGCACGGGACAGCCGGGAAACACCATATATTTT.

The gene calls are TRBV6-1 and TRBJ1-1, with a tentative D call TRBD1 (5 bases). Trimming stripped 4 bases from V and 1 base from J, with 19 bases between. Germline CDR1 is MNHNS and CDR2 is SASEGT. The CDR3 totals 17 residues. CDR3 coding DNA: TGTGCCAGCAGTGGGAAGGGTGGGGGATGGGGGAACACTGAAGCTTTCTTT. It is translated as CASSGKGGGWGNTEAFF.

The rearrangement joins TRBV18 to TRBJ1-2, with 7 bases fitting TRBD1. This CDR3 comprises 17 residues. The V gene's germline CDR1 is KGHSH and CDR2 LQKENI. J lost 0 bases, V lost 1 base, and 8 bases had no gene match. The CDR3 loop is CASSPRETGHSNYGYTF. The CDR3 DNA sequence: TGTGCCAGCTCACCACGTGAGACAGGGCATTCTAACTATGGCTACACCTTC.

The chain is built from TRBV5-1 and TRBJ2-3; perhaps TRBD1 as D (6 bases). The germline V gene has CDR1 SGHRS and CDR2 YFSETQ. The CDR3 contains 17 residues. V shed 0 bases and J shed 1 base, with 15 bases lying between them. CDR3 DNA sequence: TGCGCCAGCAGCTTGGCGATACAGGGTTGGGGCACAGATACGCAGTATTTT. Its protein product is CASSLAIQGWGTDTQYF.

This clone was observed a handful of times. The J gene is TRBJ1-3, the V gene TRBV28; D unclear. Germline V lookup: CDR1 MDHEN, CDR2 SYDVKM. The CDR3 is 16 amino acids. Trimming shortened V by 6 bases and J by 4 bases, and 19 bases separated the two germline ends. The CDR3 sequence is CASSPQGVPEGNTIYF. The CDR3 region has the DNA TGTGCCAGCAGCCCCCAAGGAGTCCCGGAGGGAAACACCATATATTTT. Full variable domain (missing parts from reference TRBV28 and TRBJ1-3): DVKVTQSSRYLVKRTGEKVFLECVQDMDHENMFWYRQDPGLGLRLIYFSYDVKMKEKGDIPEGYSVSREKKERFSLILESASTNQTSMYLCASSPQGVPEGNTIYFGEGSWLTVV.

The CDR3 nucleotides are TGTGCCAGCAGCCAGATAAATTCACCCCTCCACTTT. Translation: CASSQINSPLHF. V gene TRBV6-6 combines with J gene TRBJ1-6; D ambiguous. Germline loops: CDR1 MNHNY, CDR2 SVGAGI (reference sequence). Trimming removed 6 bases at V and 7 bases at J, with 7 bases between. The CDR3 is 12 amino acids.

This clone was counted a few times. V is TRBV6-5 and J is TRBJ2-7; 9 bases are a match to TRBD1. The CDR3 covers 14 residues. Germline CDR1 reads MNHEY; CDR2 reads SVGAGI. The trim removed 10 bases at V and 5 bases at J, leaving 12 bases unmatched. CDR3 DNA: TGTGCCACACACAGGGGGCCTATCCAAAACGAGCAGTACTTC. Amino acid sequence: CATHRGPIQNEQYF.

The genes are TRBV10-3 and TRBJ1-2; tentative D call: TRBD1 (5 bases). V shed 3 bases and J shed 4 bases, with 18 bases lying between them. The CDR3 has 16 residues. Germline CDR1 reads ENHRY; CDR2 reads SYGVKD. The CDR3 DNA reads as TGTGCCATCAGTGACGCGGGACGGTTGAGTAGCTATGGCTACACCTTC. Amino acid sequence: CAISDAGRLSSYGYTF.

The chain links TRBV5-1 to TRBJ2-2, with D possibly TRBD1 on 6 matching bases. The germline V gene has CDR1 SGHRS and CDR2 YFSETQ. V was cut by 4 bases and J by 2 bases, with 12 bases left in between. The CDR3 is 15 amino acids. In DNA form, the CDR3 reads TGCGCCAGCAGCCGCGACAGGACCAACACCGGGGAGCTGTTTTTT. It yields the protein CASSRDRTNTGELFF.

The chain combines TRBV7-9 with TRBJ2-3; TRBD1 aligns across 10 bases. Losses at the gene ends were 8 bases for V and 4 bases for J; bases not matched to a gene: 12. Germline V gene data show CDR1 as SEHNR and CDR2 as FQNEAQ (reference sequence). The CDR3 extends over 16 amino acids. The CDR3 loop is CASPTTGQGNADTQYF. CDR3 DNA: TGTGCCAGCCCTACCACGGGACAGGGGAACGCAGATACGCAGTATTTT.

As DNA, the CDR3 is TGCAGCGTTGCAACAGGGAACACTGAAGCTTTCTTT. It specifies CSVATGNTEAFF. The chain employs TRBV29-1 and TRBJ1-1; possibly TRBD1 for D (5 bases). Germline V gives CDR1 SQVTM, CDR2 ANQGSEA. The ends were cut back, 4 bases at V and 1 base at J, with 7 bases in the middle. There are 12 residues in the CDR3.

The chain uses TRBV10-3 and TRBJ2-5; either TRBD1 or TRBD2 may supply D (6 bases each). Germline lookup yields CDR1 ENHRY and CDR2 SYGVKD. The V end lost 6 bases, the J end lost 5 bases, and 16 bases lay between the germline ends. The CDR3 spans 14 residues. DNA of the CDR3: TGTGCCATCAGCGGAGGGGGTCCGGCGGAGACCCAGTACTTC. It yields the protein CAISGGGPAETQYF.

The chain has TRBV10-3 and TRBJ2-5; D might be TRBD2 (5 bases). Germline V gene lookup returns CDR1 ENHRY and CDR2 SYGVKD. The CDR3 length is 13 residues. V was pared by 3 bases and J by 5 bases, with 10 bases between. The CDR3 DNA sequence: TGTGCCATCAGTGACCGGGGTACCGAGACCCAGTACTTC. Translated: CAISDRGTETQYF.

The chain couples TRBV7-9 to TRBJ2-7, with D perhaps matching TRBD1 (6 bases). The CDR3 is 14 residues long. V shed 2 bases and J shed 6 bases, with 14 bases lying between them. Germline V gives CDR1 SEHNR, CDR2 FQNEAQ (reference sequence). CDR3 in DNA: TGTGCCAGCAGCTTATGGGACACCCGTTCCGAGCAGTACTTC. This encodes CASSLWDTRSEQYF.

This clone appeared once. The V call is TRBV30, the J call TRBJ2-7, with 7 bases lining up with TRBD1. Germline CDR1 reads GTSNPN; CDR2 reads SVGIG (reference sequence). Trimming at V came to 4 bases and at J to 0 bases, leaving 3 bases not matched to a gene. The CDR3 contains 13 residues. This chain's CDR3 is CAWKGDSSYEQYF. CDR3 in DNA: TGTGCCTGGAAAGGGGACAGCTCCTACGAGCAGTACTTC.

The rearrangement links TRBV19 to TRBJ1-2; D call uncertain. This CDR3 spans 11 amino acids. Trimming took 6 bases from V and 2 from J, leaving 4 bases between them. Germline CDR1 is LNHDA and CDR2 is SQIVND (reference sequence). The DNA of the CDR3 is TGTGCCAGTAGCTACAACTATGGCTACACCTTC. It is translated as CASSYNYGYTF. The entire variable domain, with the rest obtained from reference TRBV19 and TRBJ1-2, is as follows: DGGITQSPKYLFRKEGQNVTLSCEQNLNHDAMYWYRQDPGQGLRLIYYSQIVNDFQKGDIAEGYSVSREKKESFPLTVTSAQKNPTAFYLCASSYNYGYTFGSGTRLTVV.

The count of this clone is one. The J gene is TRBJ1-4, the V gene TRBV14; D perhaps matches TRBD1 (5 bases). The CDR3 is 15 amino acids. Trimming shortened V by 4 bases and J by 2 bases, and 11 bases separated the two germline ends. CDR1 SGHDN and CDR2 FVKESK come from the germline V gene. The CDR3 reads CASSPGFFTNEKLFF. CDR3 bases: TGTGCCAGCAGCCCAGGGTTTTTTACTAATGAAAAACTGTTTTTT.

The chain is built from TRBV7-3 and TRBJ2-1; D might be TRBD1 or TRBD2, each matching 5 bases. CDR1 and CDR2 from the germline V gene are SGHTA and FQGTGA. The V end lost 5 bases, the J end lost 8 bases, and 10 bases lay between the germline ends. The CDR3 consists of 12 residues. CDR3 residues: CASSRGRHEQFF. The CDR3, as DNA: TGTGCCAGCAGCCGGGGACGCCATGAGCAGTTCTTC.

The genes are TRBV7-2 and TRBJ2-7, with TRBD1 matching over 9 bases. Per germline, CDR1 SGHTA and CDR2 FQGNSA. There are 15 residues in the CDR3. The V gene end was trimmed by 2 bases and the J gene end by 7 bases; junction bases not matched to a gene: 9. CDR3: CASSLIGTGRGEQYF. CDR3 bases: TGTGCCAGCAGCTTAATCGGGACAGGGAGGGGGGAGCAGTACTTC.

This chain joins TRBV5-3 and TRBJ2-7, with D perhaps matching TRBD1 or TRBD2 (6 bases each). TRBV5-3 is an open reading frame whose function is uncertain. Trimming removed 0 bases at V and 5 bases at J, with 12 bases between. The CDR3 contains 14 residues. CDR3 sequence (DNA): TGTGCCAGAAGCTTGGTTAGGGGGGCGGACGAGCAGTACTTC. It yields the protein CARSLVRGADEQYF.